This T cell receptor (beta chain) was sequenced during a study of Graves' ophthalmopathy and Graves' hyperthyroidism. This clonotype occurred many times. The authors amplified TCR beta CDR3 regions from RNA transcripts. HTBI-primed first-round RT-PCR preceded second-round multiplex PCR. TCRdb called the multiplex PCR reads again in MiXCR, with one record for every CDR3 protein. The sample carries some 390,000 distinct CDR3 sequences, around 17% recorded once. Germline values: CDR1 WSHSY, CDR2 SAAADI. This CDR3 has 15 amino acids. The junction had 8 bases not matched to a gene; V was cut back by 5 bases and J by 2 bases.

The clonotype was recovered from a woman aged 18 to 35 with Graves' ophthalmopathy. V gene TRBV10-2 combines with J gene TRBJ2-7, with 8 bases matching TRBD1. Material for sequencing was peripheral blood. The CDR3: CASSFLTGDPYEQYF. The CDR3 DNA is TGCGCCAGCAGTTTCTTGACAGGGGACCCCTACGAGCAGTACTTC.